What follows are 29 T cell receptor beta chains derived from one specimen sequenced in a study of OX40 agonist ivuxolimab in advanced cancers. The table came from immunoSEQ multiplex PCR; TCRdb's copy has only in-frame clones and leaves some out. The sample shows about 83,000 clones, about 90% of them seen only once. Here the sequenced sample was CD4+ or CD8+ T cells sorted from blood, taken in a trial of the OX40 agonist ivuxolimab. The origin of the receptors is an adult with an advanced solid tumor such as melanoma, head and neck, liver or kidney cancer.

The V gene is TRBV9, the J gene TRBJ2-5; the D gene is possibly TRBD2 (7 bases). The germline V gene has CDR1 SGDLS and CDR2 YYNGEE. This CDR3 comprises 15 residues. Trimming cost V 0 bases and J 5 bases, with 14 bases left between them. The CDR3 spells CASSVGGGETETQYF. The CDR3, as DNA: TGTGCCAGCAGCGTAGGAGGGGGGGAGACGGAGACCCAGTACTTC.

This clone was seen once. The V gene is TRBV6-1, the J gene TRBJ1-5, with 10 positions matching TRBD1. The CDR3 totals 16 residues. The ends lost 2 bases at V and 6 bases at J; junction bases unmatched: 7. Per the germline V gene, CDR1 is MNHNS and CDR2 is SASEGT. The CDR3 loop is CASSELGQGMGQPQHF. As DNA, the CDR3 is TGTGCCAGCAGTGAACTGGGACAGGGGATGGGTCAGCCCCAGCATTTT.

The chain employs TRBV9 and TRBJ1-1; no clear D gene. Germline V gene lookup returns CDR1 SGDLS and CDR2 YYNGEE. The CDR3 spans 15 residues. Trimming took 4 bases from V and 0 from J, leaving 13 bases between them. Written as DNA, the CDR3 is TGTGCCAGCAGCCTGGGGTCCGGCATGAACACTGAAGCTTTCTTT. Protein product: CASSLGSGMNTEAFF.

Comments on this clone: The identical CDR3 is also encoded by other nucleotide sequences in the sample. This sequence joins TRBV10-3 and TRBJ1-1; D not resolved. The CDR3 contains 12 residues. With 3 bases removed from V and 1 base from J, the gap between germline ends came to 3 bases. Germline values: CDR1 ENHRY, CDR2 SYGVKD. DNA of the CDR3: TGTGCCATCAGTGAAGGGAACACTGAAGCTTTCTTT. This encodes CAISEGNTEAFF.

The chain employs TRBV9 and TRBJ1-2; TRBD1 matches 7 bases. The V segment lost 4 bases and the J segment 6 bases; nucleotides outside the gene matches: 9. Germline CDR1 and CDR2: SGDLS and YYNGEE. The CDR3 has 14 amino acids. This chain's CDR3 is CASSLGQALHGYTF. CDR3 bases: TGTGCCAGCAGCCTTGGACAGGCCCTACATGGCTACACCTTC. Based on the CDR3 plus reference TRBV9 and TRBJ1-2, the full variable domain is DSGVTQTPKHLITATGQRVTLRCSPRSGDLSVYWYQQSLDQGLQFLIQYYNGEERAKGNILERFSAQQFPDLHSELNLSSLELGDSALYFCASSLGQALHGYTFGSGTRLTVV.

The rearrangement joins TRBV19 to TRBJ1-5; D uncertain. The germline CDR1 and CDR2 sequences are LNHDA and SQIVND (reference sequence). The V end was cut by 5 bases, the J end by 5 bases, with 4 bases between. This CDR3 is built from 11 residues. CDR3 residues: CASSQDQPQHF. The CDR3 DNA sequence: TGTGCCAGTAGTCAGGATCAGCCCCAGCATTTT.

Only one count was recorded for this clone. Written as DNA, the CDR3 is TGCGCCAGCAGCTTAGGCGGGGAAGGGATTGAAGCTTTCTTT. Translation gives CASSLGGEGIEAFF. V usage is TRBV5-1 and J usage is TRBJ1-1, with D uncertain. CDR1 and CDR2 (germline): SGHRS, YFSETQ. The CDR3 covers 14 residues. The germline V and J ends were trimmed by 2 bases and 7 bases, with 15 bases remaining between them.

The chain recombines TRBV14 with TRBJ1-4; perhaps TRBD1 as D (5 bases). Trimming stripped 0 bases from V and 5 bases from J, with 10 bases between. In germline, CDR1 is SGHDN, CDR2 FVKESK. CDR3 length: 15 amino acids. In nucleotides, the CDR3 is TGTGCCAGCAGCCAAGATCTTGGACAAAATGAAAAACTGTTTTTT. Its translation: CASSQDLGQNEKLFF.

V and J are TRBV5-1 and TRBJ1-5; D call uncertain. CDR1 and CDR2 (germline): SGHRS, YFSETQ. Trimming removed 0 bases from V and 7 bases from J, with 8 bases in between. CDR3 size: 13 residues. The CDR3 protein is CASSLEPLQPQHF. The CDR3 DNA follows: TGCGCCAGCAGCTTGGAACCTTTGCAGCCCCAGCATTTT. Complete variable domain (other parts from reference TRBV5-1 and TRBJ1-5): KAGVTQTPRYLIKTRGQQVTLSCSPISGHRSVSWYQQTPGQGLQFLFEYFSETQRNKGNFPGRFSGRQFSNSRSEMNVSTLELGDSALYLCASSLEPLQPQHFGDGTRLSIL.

The CDR3 protein is CASMGQRNSPLHF. The DNA of the CDR3 is TGCGCCAGTATGGGACAGCGTAATTCACCCCTCCACTTT. The chain joins TRBV4-1 to TRBJ1-6; 7 bases fit TRBD1. The CDR3 runs to 13 residues. The germline gives CDR1 MGHRA, CDR2 YSYEKL. V lost 9 bases to trimming and J lost 6 bases; unmatched junction nucleotides: 5.

V usage is TRBV9 and J usage is TRBJ2-1, with D unresolved. The CDR3 length is 11 residues. CDR1 and CDR2 (germline): SGDLS, YYNGEE. Trimming took off 0 bases at V and 9 bases at J, with 4 bases between the two ends. CDR3 in DNA: TGTGCCAGCAGCGTAGCAACTGAGCAGTTCTTC. Protein sequence: CASSVATEQFF.

The chain couples TRBV7-9 to TRBJ1-1, with a tentative D call TRBD1 (5 bases). The CDR3 contains 16 residues. Trimming took off 1 base at V and 0 bases at J, with 12 bases between the two ends. CDR1 and CDR2 (germline): SEHNR, FQNEAQ (reference sequence). In DNA form, the CDR3 reads TGTGCCAGCAGCTTAGGGATGGAGGGACTGAACACTGAAGCTTTCTTT. It yields the protein CASSLGMEGLNTEAFF. Full variable domain (rest looked up from reference TRBV7-9 and TRBJ1-1): DTGVSQNPRHKITKRGQNVTFRCDPISEHNRLYWYRQTLGQGPEFLTYFQNEAQLEKSRLLSDRFSAERPKGSFSTLEIQRTEQGDSAMYLCASSLGMEGLNTEAFFGQGTRLTVV.

V is TRBV4-1 and J is TRBJ2-7; D call uncertain. The V end was cut by 2 bases, the J end by 4 bases, with 12 bases between. Germline V gene data show CDR1 as MGHRA and CDR2 as YSYEKL. The CDR3 sequence is 14 residues long. CDR3 in amino acids: CASSQKLTDYEQYF. Written as DNA, the CDR3 is TGCGCCAGCAGCCAAAAATTGACCGATTACGAGCAGTACTTC.

The CDR3 nucleotides are TGCGCCAGCAGCTGGGTTATTGATGAGCAGTTCTTC. It yields the protein CASSWVIDEQFF. The rearrangement uses TRBV5-1 and TRBJ2-1; unclear D gene. Germline V gene sequence: CDR1 SGHRS, CDR2 YFSETQ. Trimming removed 3 bases from V and 8 bases from J, with 9 bases in between. The CDR3 loop spans 12 amino acids.

This chain joins TRBV7-6 and TRBJ2-3; 9 bases agree with TRBD2. The germline gives CDR1 SGHVS, CDR2 FNYEAQ. The CDR3 loop spans 17 amino acids. V lost 1 base, J lost 2 bases, and 7 bases stayed unmatched. This CDR3 reads CASSLEASGANTDTQYF. Here the CDR3 DNA reads TGTGCCAGCAGCTTAGAGGCTAGCGGGGCAAACACAGATACGCAGTATTTT. Full variable domain (remainder filled in from reference TRBV7-6 and TRBJ2-3): GAGVSQSPRYKVTKRGQDVALRCDPISGHVSLYWYRQALGQGPEFLTYFNYEAQQDKSGLPNDRFSAERPEGSISTLTIQRTEQRDSAMYRCASSLEASGANTDTQYFGPGTRLTVL.

This clone was found once. This chain connects TRBV9 to TRBJ1-1; the D is unclear. The CDR3 length is 11 residues. Germline V gene sequence: CDR1 SGDLS, CDR2 YYNGEE. Trimming took 7 bases from V and 6 from J, leaving 10 bases between them. CDR3 loop: CASSPGAEAFF. CDR3 DNA sequence: TGTGCCAGCTCCCCCGGGGCTGAAGCTTTCTTT.

CDR3 sequence reads: CASSFSRDRDTYEQYF. CDR3 DNA: TGTGCCAGCAGCTTCAGTAGGGACAGGGATACCTACGAGCAGTACTTC. This rearrangement joins TRBV7-9 to TRBJ2-7, with 9 positions matching TRBD1. This CDR3 contains 16 residues. V was clipped by 3 bases and J by 2 bases; unmatched bases: 8. Germline assignment: CDR1 SEHNR and CDR2 FQNEAQ (reference sequence).

The chain uses TRBV6-5 and TRBJ1-1, with TRBD1 identical over 9 bases. J lost 4 bases, V lost 5 bases, and 8 bases had no gene match. The CDR3 consists of 15 residues. CDR1 and CDR2 (germline): MNHEY, SVGAGI. In DNA form, the CDR3 reads TGTGCCAGCAGTGCAACAGGGGGCTATGGCACTGAAGCTTTCTTT. Encoded protein: CASSATGGYGTEAFF.

The chain employs TRBV7-2 and TRBJ2-2; D uncertain. The CDR3 consists of 13 residues. Trimming pared 5 bases from V and 4 bases from J, leaving 8 bases between. Germline CDR1 is SGHTA and CDR2 is FQGNSA. CDR3 loop: CASSMDLTGELFF. The CDR3 DNA reads TGTGCCAGCAGCATGGACCTCACCGGGGAGCTGTTTTTT.

This rearrangement joins TRBV27 to TRBJ1-4; a possible D gene is TRBD1 (5 bases). The germline gives CDR1 MNHEY, CDR2 SMNVEV (reference sequence). CDR3 size: 16 residues. The V and J ends lost 3 bases and 8 bases respectively, with 19 bases between them. The CDR3 spells CASSFKRGPGDEKLFF. The CDR3 DNA follows: TGTGCCAGCAGTTTCAAGAGGGGACCGGGCGACGAAAAACTGTTTTTT.

The rearrangement joins TRBV7-6 to TRBJ2-2, with 14 bases fitting TRBD2. V lost 5 bases and J lost 2; bases outside the gene matches: 7. Germline assignment: CDR1 SGHVS and CDR2 FNYEAQ. The CDR3 runs 18 residues. The CDR3 sequence: CASSLGTSGGPNTGELFF. CDR3 DNA: TGTGCCAGCAGCCTCGGGACTAGCGGGGGCCCAAACACCGGGGAGCTGTTTTTT.

The chain employs TRBV5-5 and TRBJ1-2, with unresolved D. The CDR3 runs 13 residues. V lost 2 bases and J 8 bases, leaving 13 bases between the germline ends. Germline V gene lookup returns CDR1 SGHKS and CDR2 YYEKEE (reference sequence). For the CDR3, the DNA is TGTGCCAGCAGCTTTGGAGGAATTGACGGCTACACCTTC. This gives the protein CASSFGGIDGYTF.

The gene calls are TRBV11-2 and TRBJ2-1, with TRBD2 as a possible D gene (6 bases). The CDR3 sequence is 15 residues long. V was pared by 3 bases and J by 5 bases, with 14 bases between. Germline lookup yields CDR1 SGHAT and CDR2 FQNNGV. CDR3 in amino acids: CASSFVAGMDNEQFF. The CDR3 bases are TGTGCCAGCAGCTTTGTGGCGGGGATGGACAATGAGCAGTTCTTC.

The V call is TRBV5-5, the J call TRBJ2-7; D is uncertain. Trimming took off 7 bases at V and 0 bases at J, with 14 bases between the two ends. The germline V gene encodes CDR1 SGHKS and CDR2 YYEKEE (reference sequence). The CDR3 is made up of 14 amino acids. The CDR3 here is CASADISPSYEQYF. The CDR3 region has the DNA TGTGCCAGCGCTGATATCTCGCCCTCCTACGAGCAGTACTTC.

The chain employs TRBV5-1 and TRBJ2-1, with D uncertain. Germline V CDR1 and CDR2: SGHRS, YFSETQ. CDR3 length: 11 amino acids. V gave up 3 bases and J gave up 4 bases, with 2 bases separating them. The CDR3 DNA sequence: TGCGCCAGCAGCTCTTACAATGAGCAGTTCTTC. This sequence encodes CASSSYNEQFF. Complete variable domain (other parts from reference TRBV5-1 and TRBJ2-1): KAGVTQTPRYLIKTRGQQVTLSCSPISGHRSVSWYQQTPGQGLQFLFEYFSETQRNKGNFPGRFSGRQFSNSRSEMNVSTLELGDSALYLCASSSYNEQFFGPGTRLTVL.

The chain links TRBV7-8 to TRBJ2-3, with 11 bases fitting TRBD2. V gave up 4 bases and J gave up 6 bases; unmatched junction bases: 6. The CDR3 loop spans 15 amino acids. Germline V gene lookup returns CDR1 SGHVS and CDR2 FQNEAQ. CDR3 residues: CASSSLRLAGDTQYF. The CDR3 DNA follows: TGTGCCAGCAGCTCACTTAGACTAGCGGGGGATACGCAGTATTTT.

The chain employs TRBV6-6 and TRBJ1-5, with 7 positions matching TRBD1. Germline-derived CDR1 and CDR2 are MNHNY and SVGAGI (reference sequence). The CDR3 runs 16 residues. V trimming: 6 bases; J trimming: 0 bases; junction bases outside the gene matches: 8. The CDR3 region has the DNA TGTGCCAGCAGATTCCCCGGGACAGATAGCAATCAGCCCCAGCATTTT. It yields the protein CASRFPGTDSNQPQHF.

V usage is TRBV15 and J usage is TRBJ2-4, with D unresolved. The CDR3 length is 14 residues. The ends were cut back, 4 bases at V and 11 bases at J, with 18 bases in the middle. CDR1 is LNHNV, CDR2 YYDKDF, per germline (reference sequence). In DNA, the CDR3 is TGTGCCACCAGCATGGTTTCGGACGCCGGGTTTCAGTACTTC. This gives the protein CATSMVSDAGFQYF.

Only one count was recorded for this clone. The chain is built from TRBV2 and TRBJ2-1; 8 bases line up with TRBD1. CDR1 and CDR2 from the germline V gene are SNHLY and FYNNEI. V shed 2 bases, J shed 2 bases, and the junction held 11 bases outside the gene matches. The CDR3 loop spans 18 amino acids. The CDR3 loop reads CASSEFPGQAETYNEQFF. Here the CDR3 DNA reads TGTGCCAGCAGTGAATTTCCGGGACAGGCAGAAACCTACAATGAGCAGTTCTTC. The variable domain in full, with the rest retrieved from reference TRBV2 and TRBJ2-1, is EPEVTQTPSHQVTQMGQEVILRCVPISNHLYFYWYRQILGQKVEFLVSFYNNEISEKSEIFDDQFSVERPDGSNFTLKIRSTKLEDSAMYFCASSEFPGQAETYNEQFFGPGTRLTVL.